The 8 T cell receptor beta chains listed next were all sequenced from one sample in a study of neurological immune-mediated disorders. TCRdb reprocessed the 5' RACE reads via MiXCR and lists one record per CDR3 protein. The profile shows about 39,000 distinct CDR3 sequences, approximately 7.2% of them singletons. The sequencing input was CD4+ T cells from blood. The source is a man in his fifties in good health.

This clonotype was counted many times. CDR3 in amino acids: CASTFITDTQYF. CDR3 DNA: TGTGCCAGCACTTTTATCACAGATACGCAGTATTTT. The chain uses TRBV12-3 or TRBV12-4 and TRBJ2-3; D remains ambiguous. V lost 7 bases and J lost 2, with 7 bases in between. The CDR3 contains 12 residues.

This clonotype has at least ten counts. The J gene is TRBJ2-7, the V gene TRBV28, with 10 bases identical to TRBD2. CDR1 is MDHEN and CDR2 is SYDVKM in the germline V gene. V lost 3 bases, J lost 1 base, and 3 bases stayed unmatched. This CDR3 has 15 residues. The DNA for the CDR3 is TGTGCCAGCAGTTTGGGACTAGCGTTGTCCTACGAGCAGTACTTC. This gives the protein CASSLGLALSYEQYF.

This clonotype has ten or more counts. The rearrangement uses TRBV7-2 and TRBJ2-5; possible D gene TRBD1, 5 bases. CDR1 and CDR2 (germline): SGHTA, FQGNSA. The V gene lost 5 bases and the J gene lost 3 bases, with 13 bases spanning the gap. CDR3 size: 14 residues. CDR3 region: CASSPRSGKETQYF. The CDR3 nucleotides read TGTGCCAGCAGCCCAAGGTCAGGGAAAGAGACCCAGTACTTC.

This clonotype was found many times. The rearrangement uses TRBV20-1 and TRBJ1-1; D is ambiguous. CDR1 DFQATT and CDR2 SNEGSKA come from the germline V gene (reference sequence). The V gene lost 6 bases and the J gene lost 0 bases, with 11 bases spanning the gap. The length of the CDR3 is 13 residues. CDR3 amino acids: CSAGTVLNTEAFF. The CDR3 coding sequence is TGCAGTGCCGGCACGGTACTGAACACTGAAGCTTTCTTT.

This clonotype was recorded at least ten times. A much bigger clone sits one base away, suggesting this may be a read error. The J gene is TRBJ2-7, the V gene TRBV6-2 or TRBV6-3; 8 nucleotides line up with TRBD2. The V segment lost 7 bases and the J segment 6 bases; nucleotides outside the gene matches: 11. Germline V gene data show CDR1 as MNHEY and CDR2 as SVGEGT. The CDR3 contains 14 residues. This chain's CDR3 is CASTQPGLVAEQYF. CDR3 bases: TGTGCCAGCACCCAACCGGGACTAGTGGCCGAGCAGTACTTC.

This clonotype was found a few times. This sequence joins TRBV24-1 and TRBJ2-4; D gene uncertain. This CDR3 is built from 13 residues. Germline V gene data show CDR1 as KGHDR and CDR2 as SFDVKD. Trimming took off 4 bases at V and 1 base at J, with 4 bases between the two ends. The CDR3 sequence: CATSEPAKNIQYF. The CDR3 DNA sequence: TGTGCCACCAGTGAGCCCGCCAAAAACATTCAGTACTTC.

This clonotype was seen ten or more times. The V call is TRBV7-2, the J call TRBJ2-3; 8 positions match TRBD1. The V segment lost 5 bases and the J segment 7 bases; nucleotides outside the gene matches: 11. The CDR3 runs to 15 residues. Germline CDR1 reads SGHTA; CDR2 reads FQGNSA. The CDR3 DNA follows: TGTGCCAGCAGCGCCCGGACAGGGCCCGAGAATACGCAGTATTTT. Protein: CASSARTGPENTQYF.

This clonotype was recorded at least ten times. J is TRBJ2-1 and V is TRBV4-3, with 10 bases aligning to TRBD2. V lost 0 bases and J lost 7; bases outside the gene matches: 12. Germline lookup yields CDR1 LGHNA and CDR2 YSLEER. CDR3 size: 18 residues. CDR3 sequence (DNA): TGCGCCAGCAGCCAAGATCGTAAGTCAGCGGGAGGGCCGAATGAGCAGTTCTTC. Its protein product is CASSQDRKSAGGPNEQFF.